This T cell receptor (beta chain) was obtained from a study of cytomegalovirus exposure and HLA in healthy donors. About the research overall: In terms of ancestry, the Caucasian-associated cluster contained 81% of the roughly 360 genotyped donors.

CDR1 MDHEN and CDR2 SYDVKM come from the germline V gene. V lost 1 base and J 6 bases, leaving 13 bases between the germline ends. The CDR3 sequence is 14 residues long. The PCR contained 60 Vbeta and 13 Jbeta primers. TCRdb's copy holds only in-frame clones and misses some; the assay was immunoSEQ multiplex PCR. The sample shows over 110,000 clones, more than 75% of them seen only once. J is TRBJ2-7 and V is TRBV28; a possible D gene is TRBD2 (5 bases). The origin of this receptor is a woman between 40 and 50 years old in good health and CMV-seropositive. Input material: PBMCs. CDR3 sequence reads: CASSLLRRAAEQYF. The CDR3 bases are TGTGCCAGCAGTTTATTGCGGCGGGCAGCCGAGCAGTACTTC.